The sequence of this TCR beta chain was determined in a study of CD8 T cells in ankylosing spondylitis. Construction of TCR beta libraries was performed using quantitative 5'-RACE with molecular barcodes. TCRdb re-called the 5' RACE reads through MiXCR, storing one row per CDR3 protein. The sample lists about 250,000 distinct CDR3 sequences; roughly a quarter were seen once. This CDR3 has 14 amino acids. V lost 3 bases and J lost 1, with 12 bases in between. CDR1 and CDR2 (germline): DFQATT, SNEGSKA (reference sequence). Sequenced input: blood, either unsorted or a sorted T cell fraction (not recorded which). This receptor was obtained from a male donor with ankylosing spondylitis or in good health (not recorded which). V usage is TRBV20-1 and J usage is TRBJ2-5; the D gene is possibly TRBD1 (5 bases). The CDR3 loop is CSASRVGVQETQYF. In DNA, the CDR3 is TGCAGTGCTAGTAGGGTAGGGGTCCAAGAGACCCAGTACTTC.